This T cell receptor (beta chain) was found in a study of T cell responses to AZD1222 COVID-19 vaccine (dated by TCRdb to about 2021). Study-level background: TCR sequencing was performed for 230 to 250 trial participants, of whom 207 were given two doses of AZD1222 and around 26 were given two doses of MenACWY control vaccine. Enrollment into the trials was organized by age into subgroups of 18-55, 56-69 and 70-plus years, and those subgroups contained roughly 160, 29 and 62 TCR-sequenced participants, respectively.

The paper's findings and limits, for the study overall: Vaccine-associated CD4 TCRs spanned the whole spike protein, with dominant responses in regions 160-218 and 743-854. Conclusions about previously exposed vaccinees were limited because only a handful of AZD1222 recipients were SARS-CoV-2 seropositive at baseline. Reportedly, almost half of the unique spike-specific TCRs recognized epitopes lying outside the regions that are mutated in the B.1.351 and B.1.1.7 variants. In the small 56-69-year group, the increase in depth fell short of significance, most likely because of low power. Most participants were white British and females outnumbered males, and the authors suggested that clonal diversity may have been underestimated. Spike-specific TCR breadth and depth rose significantly after two AZD1222 doses compared with day 0 and with MenACWY recipients. Because no day 14 peak-response samples were available, repertoires were characterized only after the peak T cell response.

Trimming leaves V shorter by 1 base and J shorter by 0 bases, with the junction holding 5 bases beyond the gene matches. Via the germline V gene, CDR1 is SGHNT and CDR2 YENEEA. CDR3 length: 16 amino acids, cysteine to phenylalanine. The entry retains the CDR3 DNA only, 48 bases that are in frame from base 1. The time point label, as the study defines it: about 28 days (+/-7) after the second vaccine dose. Interpreted using the paper, the treatment or condition label stands for: meningococcal conjugate vaccine given as trial control. Vaccinee samples were obtained from the UK trials COV001 and COV002, which included a single-blind randomized controlled phase 2/3 trial of AZD1222 (ChAdOx1 nCoV-19) in healthy adults. Trial participant PBMC samples were collected at day 0 and day 28 after the second dose for TCRbeta chain sequencing. The CDR3 regions of human TCRbeta chains were analyzed by immunosequencing. As for the authors' bioinformatics: Repertoire TCRs were checked for matches against a reference library of SARS-CoV-2-specific TCRs that had been generated using the MIRA antigen-specificity platform. Breadth was defined as the fraction of unique TCRs that were SARS-CoV-2-associated. Depth was defined as the fraction of total T cells that were SARS-CoV-2-associated. Using the MIRA data, every spike-specific TCR was mapped to the spike region that the TCR reacted to and assigned to either a CD4 or a CD8 class. Log10-transformed breadth and depth values were compared by one-way ANOVA with Sidak's multiple comparisons tests. TCRdb re-hosts the immuneACCESS table, in-frame sequences only. Its copies lack some clones; in the studies checked, an unresolved V gene accounts for under half of them, and the cause for the rest is not known. Clone size and V and J calls were adopted from that table, with D and trimming inferred from the DNA. Present in this sample are 100,000 to 150,000 clones, roughly 85% of which were seen just once. The ten largest clones represent more than 7.5% of the sample.

A note on this clone: The clone's antigen remains unknown. Base qualities are missing; no much larger clone stands one base away.

This sequence originates from an adult who received the MenACWY meningococcal vaccine as a control. Sequencing was performed on peripheral blood, taken 28 days after the second dose of the MenACWY control vaccine. The chain uses TRBV11-3 and TRBJ1-1; the central 7 bases match TRBD1. The bases are TGTGCCAGCAGCTTAGTGAGGGACAGCATGAACACTGAAGCTTTCTTT. Translated, this gives CASSLVRDSMNTEAFF.